These 11 T cell receptor beta chains share one sample of origin, sequenced in a study of T cells in Graves' hyperthyroidism and ophthalmopathy. RNA transcripts served as the template for amplifying TCR beta CDR3 regions. Researchers ran a first-round RT-PCR on the TCR CDR3 using the HTBI primer set. In TCRdb, the multiplex PCR reads were re-called with MiXCR into one record per CDR3 protein. The profile covers hundreds of thousands of distinct CDR3 sequences, with approximately 15% appearing a single time and roughly 6.2% taken by the ten largest. Sequences were obtained from blood. These receptors came from a woman in her 30s with Graves' hyperthyroidism that later progressed to Graves' ophthalmopathy.

This clonotype was observed at least ten times. This chain connects TRBV7-9 to TRBJ1-1; D gene uncertain. Germline V gene data show CDR1 as SEHNR and CDR2 as FQNEAQ (reference sequence). The CDR3 totals 13 residues. V dropped 5 bases and J dropped 3 bases, with 10 bases sitting between them. CDR3 region: CASSTSAHTEAFF. In DNA form, the CDR3 reads TGTGCCAGCAGCACTAGCGCCCACACTGAAGCTTTCTTT.

In its sample, this clonotype was seen many times. The genes are TRBV10-3 and TRBJ2-2, with TRBD1 as a possible D gene (6 bases). The germline V and J ends were trimmed by 6 bases and 5 bases, with 16 bases remaining between them. The CDR3 consists of 15 residues. Germline lookup yields CDR1 ENHRY and CDR2 SYGVKD. CDR3 coding DNA: TGTGCCATCAGCAAAGTCTCCAGGGGAACCGGGGAGCTGTTTTTT. Its translation is CAISKVSRGTGELFF.

This clonotype was seen only once. The CDR3 nucleotides read TGTGCCAGCAGCTTAGGCGAACCGGGACAGGAAAACTATGGCTACACCTTC. It translates to CASSLGEPGQENYGYTF. This chain links TRBV11-2 with TRBJ1-2; 8 nucleotides match TRBD1. Germline trimming cut 1 base from V and 2 bases from J; bases unmatched to any gene: 9. CDR3 length: 17 residues. Germline-derived CDR1 and CDR2 are SGHAT and FQNNGV.

This clonotype was seen many times. V is TRBV11-2 and J is TRBJ2-3, with TRBD1 matching 8 bases. Per the germline V gene, CDR1 is SGHAT and CDR2 is FQNNGV. The CDR3 consists of 17 residues. The J segment lost 2 bases and the V segment lost 1 base, leaving 8 bases of the junction unmatched. The CDR3 region has the DNA TGTGCCAGCAGCTTAGGGAGGACAGGGCAAAACACAGATACGCAGTATTTT. Its translation is CASSLGRTGQNTDTQYF.

The sample holds many counts of this clonotype. The gene calls are TRBV6-1 and TRBJ2-3, with D possibly matching TRBD2 (5 bases). Trimming left V 6 bases short and J 1 base short, with 11 bases between. The CDR3 has 14 residues. Germline assignment: CDR1 MNHNS and CDR2 SASEGT. CDR3 protein: CASRPYGGTDTQYF. The CDR3 bases are TGTGCCAGCAGGCCCTACGGGGGCACAGATACGCAGTATTTT.

In its sample, this clonotype was seen a few times. The rearrangement uses TRBV27 and TRBJ2-1; 7 bases map to TRBD2. The germline V gene encodes CDR1 MNHEY and CDR2 SMNVEV (reference sequence). This CDR3 spans 18 amino acids. With V trimmed by 2 bases and J by 0 bases, 10 bases remained unmatched. CDR3 region: CASSLISGYLSSYNEQFF. CDR3 coding DNA: TGTGCCAGCAGTTTAATTAGCGGGTACCTCAGCTCCTACAATGAGCAGTTCTTC.

This clonotype has a count of ten or more. The chain carries TRBV15 and TRBJ1-4; D not certain. Germline V gives CDR1 LNHNV, CDR2 YYDKDF (reference sequence). The CDR3 runs to 14 residues. Trimming removed 3 bases at V and 8 bases at J, with 13 bases between. CDR3 in amino acids: CATSSGPREEKLFF. The CDR3 bases are TGTGCCACCAGCAGTGGACCGCGAGAGGAAAAACTGTTTTTT.

This clonotype was seen ten or more times. The V and J genes are TRBV20-1 and TRBJ1-2, with D perhaps TRBD1 (6 bases). V was pared by 3 bases and J by 4 bases, with 12 bases between. The CDR3 is made up of 13 amino acids. Germline V gene data show CDR1 as DFQATT and CDR2 as SNEGSKA (reference sequence). The CDR3 DNA is TGCAGTGCTAGTTCGGGGGGCGGCTATGGCTACACCTTC. It specifies CSASSGGGYGYTF.

This clonotype was picked up many times. The chain has TRBV6-2 or TRBV6-3 and TRBJ1-2; D perhaps matches TRBD1 (5 bases). Germline CDR1 and CDR2: MNHEY and SVGEGT. V shed 0 bases and J shed 2 bases, with 13 bases lying between them. This CDR3 spans 16 amino acids. For the CDR3, the DNA is TGTGCCAGCAGTTACTCGTACAGGCGGCAGAACTATGGCTACACCTTC. As protein: CASSYSYRRQNYGYTF.

This rearrangement joins TRBV20-1 to TRBJ2-5, with 8 bases aligning to TRBD2. The trim removed 4 bases at V and 5 bases at J, leaving 12 bases unmatched. Germline V gene lookup returns CDR1 DFQATT and CDR2 SNEGSKA (reference sequence). The CDR3 runs 15 residues. In DNA, the CDR3 is TGCAGTGCTACTAGTTTTCGTCGACTAGCGGAGACCCAGTACTTC. The encoded protein is CSATSFRRLAETQYF.

This clonotype has ten or more counts. The chain employs TRBV20-1 and TRBJ2-3; D not certain. Trimming pared 5 bases from V and 3 bases from J, leaving 12 bases between. CDR1 and CDR2 from the germline V gene are DFQATT and SNEGSKA (reference sequence). This CDR3 spans 13 amino acids. The CDR3 DNA sequence: TGCAGTGCTGCCCCGGTTCGGACAGATACGCAGTATTTT. Protein sequence: CSAAPVRTDTQYF.